This T cell receptor (beta chain) stems from a study of Ad26.COV2.S vaccination and SARS-CoV-2 variants. At the level of the study: Participants got Ad26.COV2.S intramuscularly, once or twice 56 days apart. Study outcomes and limitations: Similar non-spike TCR breadth was observed in recipients of vaccine and of placebo.

CDR1 is MNHNS, CDR2 SASEGT, per germline. The CDR3 runs 15 residues. Trimming cost V 1 base and J 5 bases, with 9 bases left between them. Treatment reported: 15 to 20 received Ad26.COV2.S at low or high dose, single or two shots; several received placebo; per-sample allocation not given. All samples were drawn on day 63, counting from the first vaccine or placebo injection. The shot given was an Ad26 vector that makes Wuhan-strain SARS-CoV-2 spike. Only in-frame clones appear in the TCRdb table, and some are missing; sequencing was by immunoSEQ multiplex PCR. The repertoire holds over 400,000 clones, with about 92% as singletons. Regarding this clone: Its cognate antigen is unknown.

This clonotype originated in a person between 18 and 65 years old who received the Ad26.COV2.S COVID-19 vaccine or a placebo. Sequenced material: peripheral blood, taken in a trial of Ad26.COV2.S vaccine versus placebo. This chain connects TRBV6-1 to TRBJ1-6; D ambiguous. In DNA, the CDR3 is TGTGCCAGCAGTGAAGGGAGTCAAAATAATTCACCCCTCCACTTT. Translated: CASSEGSQNNSPLHF.